The sequence of this TCR beta chain was determined in a study of blood T cell repertoires in COVID-19. Study-wide background: The United States, Italy and Spain supplied acute and convalescent COVID-19 samples. Nucleic acid was either cDNA or gDNA, and it came from T cells, B-cell-depleted T cells, or PBMCs.

Assay used: immunoSEQ multiplex PCR; TCRdb lists only in-frame clones, some missing. The sample consists of 65,000 to 95,000 clones, roughly 89% of them appearing once. The CDR3 runs 15 residues. Germline V lookup: CDR1 SGDLS, CDR2 YYNGEE. The V gene lost 6 bases and the J gene lost 2 bases, with 14 bases spanning the gap. Sequencing was performed on peripheral blood. V usage is TRBV9 and J usage is TRBJ1-4; D is possibly TRBD1 (6 bases). The TCR originated in a man at least 80 years old with acute or convalescent COVID-19. CDR3 amino acids: CASKTGPGTNEKLFF. As DNA, the CDR3 is TGTGCCAGCAAGACAGGCCCCGGCACTAATGAAAAACTGTTTTTT.